The sequence of this TCR beta chain was determined in a study of beta chain features in type 1 diabetes. Overall study findings and caveats: Among all four CD4+ subsets, Type 1 diabetes patients had TCRB CDR3s that were moderately but significantly shorter.

This clone has only a few counts. The antigen remains undetermined. Trimming cost V 7 bases and J 2 bases, with 16 bases left between them. Germline V gives CDR1 SNHLY, CDR2 FYNNEI. The CDR3 spans 15 residues. The investigators reverse transcribed all of the isolated RNA, so they sequenced expressed TCRB transcripts. The assay was immunoSEQ multiplex PCR, and TCRdb's table has in-frame clones only and misses some. The top ten hold 0.035% to 0.045% of the sample, which has 640,000 or so clones, about 14% seen once. The sequenced sample was naive CD4+ T cells from blood. The TCR comes from a man younger than 30 with type 1 diabetes. J is TRBJ2-3 and V is TRBV2; D might be TRBD2 (6 bases). The chain's CDR3 is CASMTGLQVTDTQYF. For the CDR3, the DNA is TGTGCCAGCATGACGGGACTCCAAGTCACAGATACGCAGTATTTT. Combining the CDR3 with reference TRBV2 and TRBJ2-3 gives the whole variable domain EPEVTQTPSHQVTQMGQEVILRCVPISNHLYFYWYRQILGQKVEFLVSFYNNEISEKSEIFDDQFSVERPDGSNFTLKIRSTKLEDSAMYFCASMTGLQVTDTQYFGPGTRLTVL.